One and the same sample provided the 14 T cell receptor beta chains below, sequenced in a study of cytomegalovirus exposure and HLA in healthy donors. Vbeta (60) and Jbeta (13) primers were used in the PCR. The protocol was immunoSEQ multiplex PCR, while the TCRdb copy is restricted to in-frame clones and leaves out a portion. Here the sample spans around 140,000 clones, approximately 78% being singletons. Source material: PBMCs. These receptors originate from a woman between 45 and 65 years old in good health and CMV-seropositive.

With regard to this clone: Distinct nucleotide sequences in the sample also encode this CDR3. This chain connects TRBV30 to TRBJ1-5; D gene unclear. There are 13 residues in the CDR3. Germline CDR1 and CDR2: GTSNPN and SVGIG (reference sequence). V was clipped by 1 base and J by 1 base, with 5 bases between them. The DNA for the CDR3 is TGTGCCTGGAGTGGTCAGAGCAATCAGCCCCAGCATTTT. This encodes CAWSGQSNQPQHF. Supplemented by reference TRBV30 and TRBJ1-5, the full variable domain reads SQTIHQWPATLVQPVGSPLSLECTVEGTSNPNLYWYRQAAGRGLQLLFYSVGIGQISSEVPQNLSASRPQDRQFILSSKKLLLSDSGFYLCAWSGQSNQPQHFGDGTRLSIL.

The genes are TRBV6-6 and TRBJ2-5; D possibly corresponds to TRBD2 (6 bases). The CDR3 has 12 residues. The germline V gene has CDR1 MNHNY and CDR2 SVGAGI (reference sequence). V was clipped by 11 bases and J by 4 bases, with 14 bases between them. DNA of the CDR3: TGTGCCTCTCTGGCCGGGGGAGAGACCCAGTACTTC. Amino acid sequence: CASLAGGETQYF.

The rearrangement uses TRBV18 and TRBJ1-6; TRBD1 matches 9 bases. This CDR3 spans 15 amino acids. The germline V gene has CDR1 KGHSH and CDR2 LQKENI. V shed 3 bases and J 10 bases; nucleotides not matched to a gene: 7. Here the CDR3 DNA reads TGTGCCAGCTCACCCTCGGGACAGGGCCAGTCACCCCTCCACTTT. It yields the protein CASSPSGQGQSPLHF.

The chain recombines TRBV6-1 with TRBJ2-5; 8 bases align to TRBD1. Germline loops: CDR1 MNHNS, CDR2 SASEGT. V shed 7 bases and J 3 bases; nucleotides not matched to a gene: 7. The CDR3 contains 14 residues. The CDR3 DNA reads TGTGCCAGCACGTGGACAGGGCGCAAAGAGACCCAGTACTTC. Translating gives CASTWTGRKETQYF.

The chain carries TRBV29-1 and TRBJ2-1; the match to TRBD1 covers 8 bases. The CDR3 extends over 14 amino acids. Germline values: CDR1 SQVTM, CDR2 ANQGSEA. Trimming removed 4 bases from V and 5 bases from J; junction bases left unmatched: 7. CDR3 sequence: CSVVGQAGHNEQFF. The CDR3 DNA sequence: TGCAGCGTTGTGGGACAGGCCGGACACAATGAGCAGTTCTTC.

This clone was found a few times. J is TRBJ1-2 and V is TRBV19, with D tentatively TRBD1 (6 bases). The CDR3 covers 15 residues. CDR1 is LNHDA and CDR2 is SQIVND in the germline V gene (reference sequence). V lost 5 bases and J 5 bases, leaving 18 bases between the germline ends. This CDR3 is CASSGRGHRDYGYTF. The CDR3 DNA reads TGTGCCAGTAGTGGTAGGGGACACCGGGATTATGGCTACACCTTC.

V usage is TRBV15 and J usage is TRBJ2-3; 10 bases map to TRBD1. V shed 3 bases, J shed 7 bases, and the junction held 7 bases outside the gene matches. The germline gives CDR1 LNHNV, CDR2 YYDKDF (reference sequence). The CDR3 spans 15 residues. CDR3 nucleotide sequence: TGTGCCACCAGCAGGGGACAGGGGAGGCCAAATACGCAGTATTTT. Translated: CATSRGQGRPNTQYF. The full variable domain, in which reference TRBV15 and TRBJ2-3 provide the parts outside the CDR3, is DAMVIQNPRYQVTQFGKPVTLSCSQTLNHNVMYWYQQKSSQAPKLLFHYYDKDFNNEADTPDNFQSRRPNTSFCFLDIRSPGLGDTAMYLCATSRGQGRPNTQYFGPGTRLTVL.

The CDR3 DNA is TGTGCCAGCAGCCAAGATACAGGGGGAGGCTATGGCTACACCTTC. Its protein product is CASSQDTGGGYGYTF. J is TRBJ1-2 and V is TRBV4-2, with 8 bases fitting TRBD1. The CDR3 extends over 15 amino acids. The germline V gene has CDR1 LGHNA and CDR2 YNFKEQ. With 0 bases clipped from V and 4 bases from J, the junction kept 4 bases outside the gene matches.

The chain uses TRBV9 and TRBJ2-5; 9 bases match TRBD2. The DNA end lines up better with TRBJ2-7; the J call may be wrong. Germline CDR1 reads SGDLS; CDR2 reads YYNGEE. The CDR3 totals 16 residues. CDR3 in DNA: TGTGCCAGCACTATAGCGGGTAGCGGGAGTCTGTACGAGCAGTACTTC. As protein: CASTIAGSGSLYEQYF.

The chain recombines TRBV18 with TRBJ1-5, with unresolved D. Trimming left V 2 bases short and J 5 bases short, with 10 bases between. CDR1 KGHSH and CDR2 LQKENI come from the germline V gene. The CDR3 consists of 14 residues. This chain's CDR3 is CASSPTWGDQPQHF. The CDR3 coding sequence is TGTGCCAGCTCACCAACATGGGGAGATCAGCCCCAGCATTTT.

This sequence joins TRBV2 and TRBJ2-5; 9 bases line up with TRBD2. The last part of the DNA fits TRBJ2-7 better; the J call may be wrong. In germline, CDR1 is SNHLY, CDR2 FYNNEI. This CDR3 is 15 amino acids long. The CDR3 loop reads CASGPGGLASYEQYF. The DNA for the CDR3 is TGTGCCAGCGGCCCTGGTGGACTAGCGTCCTACGAGCAGTACTTC.

This rearrangement joins TRBV18 to TRBJ2-1, with D maybe TRBD1 (5 bases). The V gene's germline CDR1 is KGHSH and CDR2 LQKENI. This CDR3 is built from 13 residues. The V gene lost 6 bases and the J gene lost 5 bases, with 11 bases spanning the gap. The CDR3 DNA follows: TGTGCCAGCTCGGTAGGGGCGGACAATGAGCAGTTCTTC. This gives the protein CASSVGADNEQFF. Based on the CDR3 plus reference TRBV18 and TRBJ2-1, the full variable domain is NAGVMQNPRHLVRRRGQEARLRCSPMKGHSHVYWYRQLPEEGLKFMVYLQKENIIDESGMPKERFSAEFPKEGPSILRIQQVVRGDSAAYFCASSVGADNEQFFGPGTRLTVL.

This clone was observed once. The V call is TRBV4-1, the J call TRBJ1-3; tentative D call: TRBD1 (5 bases). CDR1 is MGHRA and CDR2 is YSYEKL in the germline V gene. V lost 3 bases to trimming and J lost 4 bases, with 10 bases between them. This CDR3 has 14 residues. The CDR3 protein is CASSQGLLGNTIYF. CDR3 bases: TGCGCCAGCAGCCAGGGACTACTGGGAAACACCATATATTTT.

The chain employs TRBV30 and TRBJ2-1, with D possibly TRBD2 on 5 matching bases. The CDR3 runs to 13 residues. Germline V gene sequence: CDR1 GTSNPN, CDR2 SVGIG (reference sequence). V dropped 7 bases and J dropped 6 bases, with 16 bases sitting between them. CDR3 loop: CASGFSSPNEQFF. The DNA for the CDR3 is TGTGCCTCGGGGTTTTCTTCGCCCAATGAGCAGTTCTTC.